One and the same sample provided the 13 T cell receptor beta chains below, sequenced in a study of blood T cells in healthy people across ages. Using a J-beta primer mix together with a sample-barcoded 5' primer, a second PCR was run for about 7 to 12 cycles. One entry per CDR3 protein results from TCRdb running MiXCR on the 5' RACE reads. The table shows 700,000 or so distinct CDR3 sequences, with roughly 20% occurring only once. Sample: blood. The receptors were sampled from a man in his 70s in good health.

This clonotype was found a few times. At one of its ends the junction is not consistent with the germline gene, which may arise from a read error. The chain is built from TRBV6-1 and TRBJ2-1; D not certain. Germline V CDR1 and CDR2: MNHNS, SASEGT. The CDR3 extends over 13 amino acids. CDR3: CASNEGSPNEQFF. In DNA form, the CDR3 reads TGTGCCAGCAATGAAGGGTCCCCCAATGAGCAGTTCTTC.

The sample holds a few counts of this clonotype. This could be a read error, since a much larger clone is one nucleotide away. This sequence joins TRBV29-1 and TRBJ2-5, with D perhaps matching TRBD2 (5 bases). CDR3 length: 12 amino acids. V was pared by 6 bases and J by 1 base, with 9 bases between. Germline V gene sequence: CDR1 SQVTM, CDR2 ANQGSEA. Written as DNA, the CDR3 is TGCAGCGTACGACGGGGCCAAGAGACCCAGTACTTC. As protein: CSVRRGQETQYF.

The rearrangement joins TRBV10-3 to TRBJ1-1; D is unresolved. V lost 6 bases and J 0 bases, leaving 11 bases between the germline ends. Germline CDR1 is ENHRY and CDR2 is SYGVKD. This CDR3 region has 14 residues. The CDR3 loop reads CAIRREQMNTEAFF. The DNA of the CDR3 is TGTGCCATCAGGAGGGAGCAGATGAACACTGAAGCTTTCTTT.

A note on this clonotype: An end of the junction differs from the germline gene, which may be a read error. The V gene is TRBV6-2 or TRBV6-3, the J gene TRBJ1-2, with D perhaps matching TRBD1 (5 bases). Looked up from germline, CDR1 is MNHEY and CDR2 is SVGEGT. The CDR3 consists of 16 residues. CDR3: CASSSYIPTVNYGHTF. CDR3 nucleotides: TGTGCCAGCAGCTCTTACATTCCGACAGTTAACTATGGCCACACCTTC.

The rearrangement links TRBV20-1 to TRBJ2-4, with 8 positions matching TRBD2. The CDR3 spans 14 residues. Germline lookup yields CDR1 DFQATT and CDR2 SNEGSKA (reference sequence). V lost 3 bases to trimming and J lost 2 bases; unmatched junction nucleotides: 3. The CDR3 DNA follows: TGCAGTGCTAGTACGGGGGGGACCAAAAACATTCAGTACTTC. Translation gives CSASTGGTKNIQYF.

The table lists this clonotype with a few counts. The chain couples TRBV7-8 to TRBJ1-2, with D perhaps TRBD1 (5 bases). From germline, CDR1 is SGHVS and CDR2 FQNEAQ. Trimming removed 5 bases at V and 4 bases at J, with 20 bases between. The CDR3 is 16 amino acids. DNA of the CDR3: TGTGCCAGCAGCCCCGCGGGATTTGGGACGGCCTATGGCTACACCTTC. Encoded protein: CASSPAGFGTAYGYTF.

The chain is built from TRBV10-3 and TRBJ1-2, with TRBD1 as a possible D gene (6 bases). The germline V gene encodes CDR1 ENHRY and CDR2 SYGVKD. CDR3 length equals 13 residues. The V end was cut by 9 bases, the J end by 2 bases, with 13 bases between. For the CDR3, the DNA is TGTGCCATTGCGTTCGGACAGAACTATGGCTACACCTTC. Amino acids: CAIAFGQNYGYTF.

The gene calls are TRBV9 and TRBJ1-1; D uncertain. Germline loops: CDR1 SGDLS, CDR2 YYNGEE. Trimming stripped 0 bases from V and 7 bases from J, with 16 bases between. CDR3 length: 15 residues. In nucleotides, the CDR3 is TGTGCCAGCAGCGTAGCCCTCCCCGGGCGGAGTGAAGCTTTCTTT. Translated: CASSVALPGRSEAFF. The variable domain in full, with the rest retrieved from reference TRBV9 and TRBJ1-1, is DSGVTQTPKHLITATGQRVTLRCSPRSGDLSVYWYQQSLDQGLQFLIQYYNGEERAKGNILERFSAQQFPDLHSELNLSSLELGDSALYFCASSVALPGRSEAFFGQGTRLTVV.

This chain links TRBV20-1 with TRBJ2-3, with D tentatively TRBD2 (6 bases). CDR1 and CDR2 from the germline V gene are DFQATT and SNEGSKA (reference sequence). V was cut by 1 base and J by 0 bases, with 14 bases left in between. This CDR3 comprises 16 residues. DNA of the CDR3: TGCAGTGCTAGAGTTTGGCGGGGAACTAGCACAGATACGCAGTATTTT. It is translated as CSARVWRGTSTDTQYF.

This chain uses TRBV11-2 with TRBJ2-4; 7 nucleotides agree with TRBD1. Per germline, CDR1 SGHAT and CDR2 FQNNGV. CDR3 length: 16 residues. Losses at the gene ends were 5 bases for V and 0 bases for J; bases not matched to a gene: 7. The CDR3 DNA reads TGTGCCAGCAGCATAAGGGACAGCATAGCCAAAAACATTCAGTACTTC. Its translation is CASSIRDSIAKNIQYF.

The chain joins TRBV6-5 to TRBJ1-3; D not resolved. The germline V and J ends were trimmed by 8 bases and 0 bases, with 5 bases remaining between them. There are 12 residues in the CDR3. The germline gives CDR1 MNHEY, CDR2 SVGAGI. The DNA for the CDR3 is TGTGCCAGCCTATCCTCTGGAAACACCATATATTTT. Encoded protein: CASLSSGNTIYF.

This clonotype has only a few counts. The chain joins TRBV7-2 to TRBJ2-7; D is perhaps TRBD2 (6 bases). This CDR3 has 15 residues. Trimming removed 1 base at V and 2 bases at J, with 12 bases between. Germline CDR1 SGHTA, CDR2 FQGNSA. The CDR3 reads CASSLVGTAPYEQYF. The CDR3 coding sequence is TGTGCCAGCAGCTTAGTGGGGACTGCCCCCTACGAGCAGTACTTC.

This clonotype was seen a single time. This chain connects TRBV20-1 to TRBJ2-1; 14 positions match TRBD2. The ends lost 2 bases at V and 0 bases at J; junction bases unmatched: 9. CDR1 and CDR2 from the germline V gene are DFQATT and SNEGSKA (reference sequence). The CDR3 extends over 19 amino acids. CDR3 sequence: CSARHGLAGGPSSYNEQFF. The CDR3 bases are TGCAGTGCTAGACACGGACTAGCGGGGGGCCCCAGCTCCTACAATGAGCAGTTCTTC.